Listed below are T cell receptor beta chains from one sample, sequenced in a study of CXCR3-negative and CXCR3-positive naive CD8 T cells. Reanalyzing the 5' RACE reads, TCRdb keeps one entry per CDR3 protein, without DNA. The table for this sample gives roughly 130,000 distinct CDR3 sequences. Specimen: naive CXCR3+ CD8+ T cells from blood. The receptors here all came from a human donor in good health. Some clones in this sample may be carry-over from other donors' samples. Each CDR3 is given with its conserved first and last residue.

v_gene	j_gene	CDR3aa
TRBV27	TRBJ1-6	CASSFYRDYNSPLHF
TRBV12-5	TRBJ1-2	CASGLVPGRGGYTF
TRBV7-9	TRBJ2-7	CASSFKVYEQYF
TRBV4-1	TRBJ1-1	CASSLQLTGDVAFF
TRBV30	TRBJ2-2	CAWGQLNTGELFF
TRBV20-1	TRBJ2-3	CSAAGTSGSPTVDTQYF
TRBV6-6	TRBJ1-1	CASSPLDPTEAFF
TRBV29-1	TRBJ2-5	CSVVHRGQETQYF
TRBV29-1	TRBJ1-1	CSVETEGDTEAFF
TRBV7-9	TRBJ2-3	CASSLRTSGDTQYF
TRBV3-1	TRBJ2-1	CASSQDRLAGTNEQFF
TRBV27	TRBJ2-1	CASASGLAYNEQFF
TRBV27	TRBJ1-1	CASSLLGGGDTEAFF
TRBV9	TRBJ2-3	CASSVASFGDTQYF
TRBV13	TRBJ1-2	CASIQEGTNYGYTF
TRBV4-3	TRBJ2-3	CASSRSVASGTSTDTQYF
TRBV29-1	TRBJ2-7	CSVEKAETTYEQYF
TRBV11-2	TRBJ2-7	CASSLVGHYEQYF
TRBV4-1	TRBJ1-2	CASSPPGEAYGYTF
TRBV11-2	TRBJ2-2	CASSRGSGELFF
TRBV7-9	TRBJ2-5	CASSYLSGGSGAQETQYF
TRBV13	TRBJ2-7	CASSLLQGQYF
TRBV28	TRBJ1-1	CASSPHLNEAFF
TRBV20-1	TRBJ2-7	CSAEGLALSDEQYF
TRBV7-3	TRBJ2-1	CASSSGGHNEQFF
TRBV6-2/TRBV6-3	TRBJ2-3	CASTSLAGGRTDTQYF
TRBV6-5	TRBJ2-7	CASSSPTGEYHEQYF
TRBV27	TRBJ2-3	CASSSLTSTDTQYF
TRBV7-9	TRBJ2-1	CASSYGEGEQFF
TRBV9	TRBJ2-1	CASGRASGDHEQFF
TRBV7-3	TRBJ2-5	CASSLMGYSLQETQYF
TRBV3-1	TRBJ2-2	CAAGGWNTGELFF
TRBV6-5	TRBJ1-1	CASSYNPGAMNTEAFF
TRBV7-8	TRBJ2-3	CASGGASGGASTDTQYF
TRBV7-8	TRBJ2-5	CASSLTARIKETQYF
TRBV27	TRBJ1-1	CASEQRNTEAFF
TRBV7-8	TRBJ2-7	CASSLAGTAYEQYF
TRBV7-9	TRBJ2-7	CASSSNSQSYEQYF